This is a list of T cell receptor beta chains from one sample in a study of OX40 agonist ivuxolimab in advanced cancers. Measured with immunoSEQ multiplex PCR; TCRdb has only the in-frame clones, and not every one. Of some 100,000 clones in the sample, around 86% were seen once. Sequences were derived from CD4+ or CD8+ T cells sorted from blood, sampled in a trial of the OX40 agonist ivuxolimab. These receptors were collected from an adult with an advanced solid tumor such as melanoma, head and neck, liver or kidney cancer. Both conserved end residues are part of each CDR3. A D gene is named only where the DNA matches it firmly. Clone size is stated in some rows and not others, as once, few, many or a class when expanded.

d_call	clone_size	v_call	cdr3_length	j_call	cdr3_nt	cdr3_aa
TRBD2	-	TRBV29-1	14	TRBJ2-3	TGCAGCGTTGGGGAGCGGGAGAGCACAGATACGCAGTATTTT	CSVGERESTDTQYF
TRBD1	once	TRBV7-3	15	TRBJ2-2	TGTGCCAGCAGCGCTGGACAGGGTGTCACCGGGGAGCTGTTTTTT	CASSAGQGVTGELFF
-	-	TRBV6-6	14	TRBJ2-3	TGTGCCAGCAGTCCGGACTATAGCACAGATACGCAGTATTTT	CASSPDYSTDTQYF
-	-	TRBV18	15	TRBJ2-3	TGTGCCAGCTCACCACCAGGACAGCCCACAGATACGCAGTATTTT	CASSPPGQPTDTQYF
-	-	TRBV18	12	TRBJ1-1	TGTGCCAGCTCACCAAGGCAGAGTGAAGCTTTCTTT	CASSPRQSEAFF
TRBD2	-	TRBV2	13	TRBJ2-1	TGTGCCAGCAGCAAGAGCGGGGGTAATGAGCAGTTCTTC	CASSKSGGNEQFF
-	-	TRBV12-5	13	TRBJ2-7	TGTGCTAGTGGTTCCACAGATCGGAGCGAGCAGTACTTC	CASGSTDRSEQYF
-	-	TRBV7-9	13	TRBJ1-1	TGTGCCAGCAGCCTCGAGAGGAACACTGAAGCTTTCTTT	CASSLERNTEAFF
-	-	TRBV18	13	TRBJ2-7	TGTGCCAGCTCTCCCTCGGCGGAGAACGAGCAGTACTTC	CASSPSAENEQYF
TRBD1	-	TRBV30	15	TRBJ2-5	TGTGCCTGGACAGCCGGACAGGGGGCGCAGGAGACCCAGTACTTC	CAWTAGQGAQETQYF
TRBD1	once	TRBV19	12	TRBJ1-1	TGTGCCAGTAGTATTCGGACAGGCGGCGCTTTCTTT	CASSIRTGGAFF
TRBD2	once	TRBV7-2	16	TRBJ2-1	TGTGCCAGCAGCTTAGTTGCGACTAGCGGCTACAATGAGCAGTTCTTC	CASSLVATSGYNEQFF
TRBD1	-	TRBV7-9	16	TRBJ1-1	TGTGCCAGCAGCTTAGCGCCCTACAGGGGGAGGCCTGAAGCTTTCTTT	CASSLAPYRGRPEAFF
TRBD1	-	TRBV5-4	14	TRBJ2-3	TGTGCCAGCCACAGACAGGGTTCTTCAGATACGCAGTATTTT	CASHRQGSSDTQYF
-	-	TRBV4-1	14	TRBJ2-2	TGCGCCAGCAGCCGGGTATCGAACACCGGGGAGCTGTTTTTT	CASSRVSNTGELFF